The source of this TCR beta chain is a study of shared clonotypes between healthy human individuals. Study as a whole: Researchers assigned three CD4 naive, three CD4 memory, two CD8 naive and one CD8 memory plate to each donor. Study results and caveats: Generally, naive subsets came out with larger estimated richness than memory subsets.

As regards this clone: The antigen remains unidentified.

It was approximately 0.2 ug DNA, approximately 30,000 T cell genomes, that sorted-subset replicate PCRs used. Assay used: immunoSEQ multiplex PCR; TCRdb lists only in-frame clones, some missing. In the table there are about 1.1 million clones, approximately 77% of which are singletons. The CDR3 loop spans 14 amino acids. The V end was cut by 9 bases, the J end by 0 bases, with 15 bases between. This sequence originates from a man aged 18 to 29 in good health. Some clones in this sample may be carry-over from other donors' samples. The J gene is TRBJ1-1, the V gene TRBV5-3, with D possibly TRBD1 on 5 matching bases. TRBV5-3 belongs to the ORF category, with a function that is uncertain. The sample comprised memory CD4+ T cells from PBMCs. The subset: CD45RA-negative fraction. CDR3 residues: CAIVIQDLNTEAFF. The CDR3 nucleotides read TGTGCCATTGTAATACAGGATCTGAACACTGAAGCTTTCTTT.